This T cell receptor beta chain was identified during a study of response to subunit inactivated influenza vaccine. Study-level findings and limits: Authors suggested that a seasonal influenza vaccination recruits few new T cells each time.

This clonotype was counted a few times. The target antigen is unknown. Germline CDR1 reads MNHEY; CDR2 reads SVGAGI. V was clipped by 6 bases and J by 0 bases; unmatched bases: 11. This CDR3 comprises 17 residues. TCRdb redid the calling of the RT-PCR reads with MiXCR, one entry per CDR3 protein. The sample includes a few hundred thousand distinct CDR3 sequences, around 7.9% of them seen just once. This receptor was obtained from a man aged 50 to 75 who received an inactivated influenza vaccine. Sequenced here: PBMCs from blood, sampled 23 to 25 months after vaccination. The V call is TRBV6-5, the J call TRBJ2-1, with 7 nucleotides matching TRBD1. CDR3 DNA: TGTGCCAGCAGCCTTACTCGGACAGGCGTCTCCTACAATGAGCAGTTCTTC. It translates to CASSLTRTGVSYNEQFF.